This T cell receptor beta chain was sequenced for a study of neurological immune-mediated disorders (dated by TCRdb to the late 2010s). Some background on the complete study: The study compared peripheral blood TCR-beta repertoires of HTLV-I-associated myelopathy (HAM/TSP) patients, multiple sclerosis patients and healthy controls using UMI-based sequencing. The 106 TCR-beta libraries included longitudinal samples, technical triplicates and paired sorted CD4+ and CD8+ T-cell subsets alongside PBMC samples. Longitudinal HAM/TSP and healthy donors were sampled at 3 time-points each (about 3-40 month intervals). Of the 68 subjects in the cohort, around 15 were HAM/TSP patients, approximately 34 were multiple sclerosis patients, and some 20 were healthy controls. Paper-wide results and their limitations: The highest TCR clonal expansion was observed in HAM/TSP patients, whereas the lowest was observed in MS patients, even when compared with healthy controls. No identical CDR3 amino acid sequences were shared among expanded clones across subjects, suggesting private TCR-beta repertoires in all groups.

The table lists this clonotype with many counts. The target of this receptor is not known. No much larger clone is present one base from it, and per-base qualities are unavailable. cDNA was synthesized by template-switch 5'RACE using a primer with a 10-nucleotide random unique molecular identifier that tagged each TCR transcript. Each sequencing run produced over 160 million TCR-beta sequences covering 15-18 subjects. The RNeasy kit was used to extract total RNA. TCR-beta VDJ regions were amplified with primers for the TCR constant region and the 5'RACE anchor, using the KAPA Real-time Library Amplification kit. Sample indexes and Illumina adaptors were added in a first PCR, and a second PCR then increased library yield. After Ampure bead purification, the roughly 650 bp TCR product was size-selected on a 2% E-gel SizeSelection system. Library quality was checked on a Bioanalyzer, concentration was measured with Qubit, and libraries were quantified with the Kapa Library Quantification kit before pooling. An Illumina HiSeq 2500 sequenced the libraries paired-end 2 x 150 bp. To increase sequence diversity, roughly 23-30% phiX was spiked into each library pool. The source study handled its data this way. Quality-filtered reads were processed with the UMI-based MiGEC pipeline, and over 90% of raw TCR sequences were removed by the MiGEC pipeline during error correction. IMGT germline references were used for alignment of VDJ genes, and clonotypes were defined by a unique CDR3 amino acid sequence together with V-J genes. Clonal expansion, Shannon diversity, and CDR3 relatedness (CalcPairwiseDistances, ClusterSamples) were evaluated with VDJtools, and phylogenetic trees were built with CLCbio workbench. Expanded clones were defined as having at least 8 unique UMIs, based on coefficient-of-variation modelling across technical triplicates. The public reads were run again by TCRdb, first through fastp at Q25 and then through MiXCR, and only productive beta chains were kept. A single entry per CDR3 protein holds the most common genes and DNA from its merged rows. The V and J calls, along with clone size, are taken from TCRdb and not from the paper's own processing. The sample table contains some 60,000 distinct CDR3 sequences; only one count was recorded for around 10% of them. Under 15% of the sample is held by the ten biggest clonotypes.

In light of the paper, this sample's time point label describes: longitudinal time-point 2. Healthy controls were blood bank volunteers in Maryland, USA. Unsorted PBMC libraries were generated from 2 million PBMCs stored in RNAlater at -80 °C until RNA extraction. PBMCs were separated from peripheral blood using Ficoll-Hypaque density gradient centrifugation and then cryopreserved in liquid nitrogen. Reading the germline V gene gives CDR1 SGHRS and CDR2 YFSETQ. V is pruned by 2 bases and J by 4 bases, leaving 1 base of the junction without a gene match. Spanning cysteine to phenylalanine, the CDR3 consists of 13 amino acids. Only the CDR3 portion is preserved as DNA: 39 bases, with reading frame beginning at the first base.

The sequence joins TRBV5-1 to TRBJ2-5; a stretch of 8 junction bases matches TRBD2. Sequenced input: PBMCs. The receptor's source is a man younger than 40 in good health. The nucleotide sequence reads as follows: TGCGCCAGCAGCTTCCTAGCGGGAGAGACCCAGTACTTC. It codes for CASSFLAGETQYF.